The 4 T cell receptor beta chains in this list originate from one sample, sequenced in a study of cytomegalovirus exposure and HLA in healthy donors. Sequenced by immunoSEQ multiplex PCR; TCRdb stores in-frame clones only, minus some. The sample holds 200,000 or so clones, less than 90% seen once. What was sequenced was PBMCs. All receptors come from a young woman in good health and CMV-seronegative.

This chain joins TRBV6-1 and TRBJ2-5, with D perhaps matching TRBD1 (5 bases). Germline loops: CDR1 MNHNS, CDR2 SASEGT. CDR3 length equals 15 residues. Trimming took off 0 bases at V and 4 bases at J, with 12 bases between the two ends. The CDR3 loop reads CASSEAWQGRETQYF. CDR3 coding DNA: TGTGCCAGCAGTGAAGCCTGGCAGGGCCGAGAGACCCAGTACTTC.

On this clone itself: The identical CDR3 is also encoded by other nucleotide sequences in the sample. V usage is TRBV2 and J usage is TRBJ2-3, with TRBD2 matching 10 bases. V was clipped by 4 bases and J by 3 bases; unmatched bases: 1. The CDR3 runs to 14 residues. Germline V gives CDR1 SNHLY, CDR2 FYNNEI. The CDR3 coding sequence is TGTGCCAGCAGTGTTAGCGGGGGGACAGATACGCAGTATTTT. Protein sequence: CASSVSGGTDTQYF. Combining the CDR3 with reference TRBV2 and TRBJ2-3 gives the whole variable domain EPEVTQTPSHQVTQMGQEVILRCVPISNHLYFYWYRQILGQKVEFLVSFYNNEISEKSEIFDDQFSVERPDGSNFTLKIRSTKLEDSAMYFCASSVSGGTDTQYFGPGTRLTVL.

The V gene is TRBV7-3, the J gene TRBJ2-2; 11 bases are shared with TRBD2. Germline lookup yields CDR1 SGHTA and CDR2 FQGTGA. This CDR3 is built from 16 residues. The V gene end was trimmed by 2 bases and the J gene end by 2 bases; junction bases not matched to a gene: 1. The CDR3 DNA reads TGTGCCAGCAGCTTAGGGACTAGCGGTAACACCGGGGAGCTGTTTTTT. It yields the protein CASSLGTSGNTGELFF.

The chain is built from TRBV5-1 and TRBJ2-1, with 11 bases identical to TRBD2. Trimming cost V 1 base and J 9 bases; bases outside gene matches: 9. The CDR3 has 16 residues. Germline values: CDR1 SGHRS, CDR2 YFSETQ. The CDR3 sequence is CASSLKGTSGLREQFF. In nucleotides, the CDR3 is TGCGCCAGCAGCTTGAAAGGGACTAGCGGCCTGCGTGAGCAGTTCTTC.